A selection of T cell receptor beta chains follows, all from one sample in a study of blood T cell repertoires in COVID-19. This table comes from immunoSEQ multiplex PCR, and its TCRdb copy is limited to in-frame clones, with some not included. The data contain about 230,000 clones, over 75% of them singletons. The sample taken for sequencing was peripheral blood. Every receptor here comes from a man aged 50-59 years with COVID-19, enrolled during active disease. CDR3s include the opening cysteine and the closing phenylalanine or tryptophan. Fields, in order: J gene, V gene, clone size, D gene, CDR3 protein, CDR3 DNA. A D gene is named only where the DNA matches it firmly. The size of a clone is reported for some rows only, either as once, few or many, or as a class for expanded clones.

>TRBJ2-2|TRBV7-9|.|.
CASSSTGFSSGELFF
TGTGCCAGCAGCTCGACAGGTTTTTCGTCCGGGGAGCTGTTTTTT
>TRBJ2-1|TRBV7-2|.|TRBD2
CASRSTSEQFF
TGTGCCAGCAGATCGACTAGCGAGCAGTTCTTC
>TRBJ2-5|TRBV5-1|few|.
CASSPQEQETQYF
TGCGCCAGCAGTCCACAGGAGCAAGAGACCCAGTACTTC
>TRBJ1-5|TRBV6-1|.|TRBD1
CASSEPRTGGSNQPQHF
TGTGCCAGCAGTGAACCTAGGACAGGGGGCTCCAATCAGCCCCAGCATTTT
>TRBJ1-2|TRBV2|.|.
CASSELGYRWGYTF
TGTGCCAGCAGTGAATTGGGCTACAGGTGGGGCTACACCTTC
>TRBJ2-1|TRBV30|.|.
CAWSVRSSGPYNEQFF
TGTGCCTGGAGTGTAAGATCCAGCGGGCCTTACAATGAGCAGTTCTTC
>TRBJ2-1|TRBV28|.|TRBD2
CASIASGTNNEQFF
TGTGCCAGCATAGCTAGCGGGACAAACAATGAGCAGTTCTTC
>TRBJ1-2|TRBV28|.|.
CASSPPTGGNYGYTF
TGTGCCAGCAGTCCCCCGACGGGGGGAAACTATGGCTACACCTTC
>TRBJ1-2|TRBV5-4|.|.
CASRPAGGRIYGYTF
TGTGCCAGCAGACCTGCGGGGGGAAGAATCTATGGCTACACCTTC
>TRBJ2-2|TRBV24-1|.|.
CATSTFGTGELFF
TGTGCCACCTCGACCTTCGGGACCGGGGAGCTGTTTTTT
>TRBJ1-1|TRBV30|.|.
CAWRGGVVTEAFF
TGTGCCTGGAGGGGGGGAGTGGTGACTGAAGCTTTTTTT
>TRBJ2-3|TRBV25-1|.|TRBD2
CASSAAGGLTDTQYF
TGTGCCAGCAGTGCGGCGGGGGGGCTGACAGATACGCAGTATTTT
>TRBJ2-1|TRBV11-3|.|.
CASSNSQGAEQFF
TGTGCCAGCAGCAACTCACAGGGTGCTGAGCAGTTCTTC
>TRBJ2-3|TRBV6-1|.|TRBD2
CASSVTRASGPSTDTQYF
TGTGCCAGCAGTGTCACCCGGGCTAGCGGTCCTAGCACAGATACGCAGTATTTT
>TRBJ2-1|TRBV11-2|few|.
CASSLAYQSNEQFF
TGTGCCAGCAGCTTAGCATATCAGTCGAATGAGCAGTTCTTC